Sequencing of this T cell receptor (beta chain) was carried out in a study of cytomegalovirus exposure and HLA in healthy donors. A remark on this clone: The antigen remains unidentified.

CDR3 length equals 17 residues. The germline V and J ends were trimmed by 4 bases and 2 bases, with 16 bases remaining between them. Per germline, CDR1 SGHNT and CDR2 YYREEE (reference sequence). Researchers ran the PCR with 60 Vbeta and 13 Jbeta primers. Repertoires were generated with immunoSEQ multiplex PCR, while TCRdb's copy carries only in-frame clones and drops some. The table lists some 140,000 clones, around 63% of them singletons. Study results and limitations: Among the most significant clusters, several appeared linked to common viral pathogens in a later analysis.

Material: PBMCs. This TCR derives from a human donor in good health. V usage is TRBV5-4 and J usage is TRBJ2-6; possible D gene TRBD2, 6 bases. The CDR3 bases are TGTGCCAGCAGCGCCTCGGGAGTTAGGGCTGGGGCCAACGTCCTGACTTTC. It yields the protein CASSASGVRAGANVLTF.